This T cell receptor (beta chain) was observed in a study of cytomegalovirus exposure and HLA in healthy donors. Study-level findings and limits: Cytomegalovirus-associated status was assigned to about 180 TCR beta chains.

The V and J ends lost 4 bases and 3 bases, in that order; junction bases with no gene match: 14. This CDR3 is 17 amino acids long. Germline-derived CDR1 and CDR2 are LNHDA and SQIVND (reference sequence). On this clone: What it binds is not known.

PCR involved 60 Vbeta and 13 Jbeta primers. Libraries were prepared by immunoSEQ multiplex PCR; TCRdb keeps only in-frame clonotypes and omits some of them. The sample has some 140,000 clones, approximately 70% seen once; the top ten hold over 1%. The sequencing input was PBMCs. The chain employs TRBV19 and TRBJ2-7, with TRBD1 identical over 8 bases. The receptor was isolated from a woman aged 35 to 49 in good health and CMV-seronegative. CDR3 protein: CASSKRTGPRRGYEQYF. Written as DNA, the CDR3 is TGTGCCAGTAGTAAAAGGACAGGGCCTCGGAGGGGCTACGAGCAGTACTTC.